This TCR beta chain originates from a study of blood T cell repertoires in COVID-19. About the study: Samples taken during acute and convalescent COVID-19 were collected in the United States, Italy and Spain. T cells, B-cell-depleted T cells, or PBMCs supplied cDNA or gDNA.

Per the authors' pipeline: The authors estimated nucleated cell counts from reference gene primer amplification. The table came from immunoSEQ multiplex PCR; TCRdb's copy has only in-frame clones and leaves some out. V and J calls and clone size are copied from that table; D and trimming were computed from the DNA. Among 200,000 or so clones listed, roughly 80% were seen once. Germline V gene data show CDR1 as MNHEY and CDR2 as SMNVEV (reference sequence). V lost 6 bases and J lost 4; bases outside the gene matches: 3. The CDR3 extends over 14 amino acids. This chain links TRBV27 with TRBJ2-7, with 13 bases aligning to TRBD2. The receptor was isolated from an elderly woman with acute or convalescent COVID-19. Sequencing input: peripheral blood. CDR3 region: CASRPGLAGYEQYF. The CDR3 nucleotides are TGTGCCAGCAGGCCGGGACTAGCGGGATACGAGCAGTACTTC.